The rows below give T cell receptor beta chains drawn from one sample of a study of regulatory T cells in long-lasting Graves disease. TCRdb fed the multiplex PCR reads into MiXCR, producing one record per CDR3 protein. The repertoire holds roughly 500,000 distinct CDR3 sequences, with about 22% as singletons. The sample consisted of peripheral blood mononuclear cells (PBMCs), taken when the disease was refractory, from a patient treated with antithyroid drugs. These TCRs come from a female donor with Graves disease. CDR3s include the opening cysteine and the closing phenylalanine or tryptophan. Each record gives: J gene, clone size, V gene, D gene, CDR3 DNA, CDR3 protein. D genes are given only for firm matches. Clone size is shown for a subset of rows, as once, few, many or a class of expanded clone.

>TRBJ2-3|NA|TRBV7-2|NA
TGTGCCAGCAGCCCCAACAAGAGGGATACGCAGTATTTT
CASSPNKRDTQYF
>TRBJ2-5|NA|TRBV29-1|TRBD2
TGCAGCGTTGAAGAAAGCGGGGGGGGGGAGACCCAGTACTTC
CSVEESGGGETQYF
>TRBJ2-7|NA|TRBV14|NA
TGTGCCAGCAGCCAAGGTCCAGCCCACTCCTACGAGCAGTACTTC
CASSQGPAHSYEQYF
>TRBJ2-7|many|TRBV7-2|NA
TGTGCCAGCAGCCGGGGCGAATCCTACGAGCAGTACTTC
CASSRGESYEQYF
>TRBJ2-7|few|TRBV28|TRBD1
TGTGCCAGCAGCGACCAGGGGGCCCTCAATCCCTACGAGCAGTACTTC
CASSDQGALNPYEQYF
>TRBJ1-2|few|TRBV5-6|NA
TGTGCCAGCAGCTGGTTACAGGGTGGAGGAGGCTACACCTTC
CASSWLQGGGGYTF
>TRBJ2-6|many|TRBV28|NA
TGTGCCAGCAGTTTTGCACAGGCATTACTATCACTAAGGGGGGCCAACGTCCTGACTTTC
CASSFAQALLSLRGANVLTF
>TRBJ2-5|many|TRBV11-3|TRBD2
TGTGCCAGCAGCTTAGGCCAGCGGGATGCGCTTCGAGACCAAGAGACCCAGTACTTC
CASSLGQRDALRDQETQYF
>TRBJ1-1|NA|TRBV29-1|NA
TGCAGCGTTGAGCGCAGTCCGAACACTGAAGCTTTCTTT
CSVERSPNTEAFF
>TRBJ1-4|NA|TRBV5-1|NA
TGCGCCAGCTCGATGGGCAGGAAGGAGGAAAAACTGTTTTTT
CASSMGRKEEKLFF
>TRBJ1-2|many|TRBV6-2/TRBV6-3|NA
TGTGCCAGCAGTTACGGGGTTAGGGCCAGAAGAGACAAAAACTATGGCTACACCTTC
CASSYGVRARRDKNYGYTF
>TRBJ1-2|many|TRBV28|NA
TGTGCCAGCAGTTTTACGGCGGCCAACTATGGCTACACCTTC
CASSFTAANYGYTF
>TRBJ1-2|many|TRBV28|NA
TGTGCCAGCACCTCTCAGGGAGTTGGCTACACCTTC
CASTSQGVGYTF
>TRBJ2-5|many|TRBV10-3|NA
TGTGCCATCAGTGACCGACTACAGCCTGCGACCCAGTACTTC
CAISDRLQPATQYF
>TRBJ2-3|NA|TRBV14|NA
TGTGCCAGCAGCCCGGACTTCCGCACAGATACGCAGTATTTT
CASSPDFRTDTQYF
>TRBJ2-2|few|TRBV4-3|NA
TGCGCCAGCAGCCGATTACAGCGGGTCGACACCGGGGAGCTGTTTTTT
CASSRLQRVDTGELFF
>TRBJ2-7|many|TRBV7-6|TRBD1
TGTGCCAGCAGCTTAGTAACTCCGGGACAGGGCCCCTACGAGCAGTACTTC
CASSLVTPGQGPYEQYF
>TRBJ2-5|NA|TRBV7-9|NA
TGTGCCAGCAGCACAGTCTACAATGAGCAGTACTTC
CASSTVYNEQYF
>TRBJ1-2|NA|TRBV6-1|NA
TGTGCCAGCAGTCGACCCGACAGTCCTTATGGCTACACCTTC
CASSRPDSPYGYTF
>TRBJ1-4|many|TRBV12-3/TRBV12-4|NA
TGTGCCAGCAGTACTCGACAAATTGAAAAACTGTTTTTT
CASSTRQIEKLFF
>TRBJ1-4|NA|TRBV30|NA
TGTGCCTGGAGATCGGGTAATGAAAAACTGTTTTTT
CAWRSGNEKLFF
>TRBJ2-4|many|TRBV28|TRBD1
TGTGCCAGCAGTGAGGACAGGGCAAACATTCAGTACTTC
CASSEDRANIQYF
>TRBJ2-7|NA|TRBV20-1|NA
TGCAGTGCTAGAGGCCCTGTGGTGGCCTACGAGCAGTACTTC
CSARGPVVAYEQYF
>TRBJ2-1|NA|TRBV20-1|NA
TGCAGTGCTAGAGGACCCTCCCGGGGCTACAATGAGCAGTTCTTC
CSARGPSRGYNEQFF
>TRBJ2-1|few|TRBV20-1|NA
TGCAGTGCCTTTAGCGAAGGGTCATGGGAGCAGTTCTTC
CSAFSEGSWEQFF
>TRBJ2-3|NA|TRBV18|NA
TGTGCCAGCTCACCACAGGAGGAGGATACGCAGTATTTT
CASSPQEEDTQYF
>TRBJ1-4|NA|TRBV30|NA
TGTGCCTGGAGTGTAATGGGAGTGGGACAACTGTTTTTT
CAWSVMGVGQLFF
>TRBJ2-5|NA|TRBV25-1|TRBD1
TGTGCCAGCAGCGCTCCGGGACAGGGAAAAGGGACCCAGTACTTC
CASSAPGQGKGTQYF
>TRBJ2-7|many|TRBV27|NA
TGTGCCAGCAGTTTGGGAAAAGGGGACTACGAGCAGTACTTC
CASSLGKGDYEQYF
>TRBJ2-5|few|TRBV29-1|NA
TGCAGCGTTGAGGAGGGAGTGGGAGAGACCCAGTACTTC
CSVEEGVGETQYF
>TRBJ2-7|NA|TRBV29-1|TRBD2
TGCAGCGTTGAACACTTAGGGGACGGCGGGAGCTCCTACGAGCAGTACTTC
CSVEHLGDGGSSYEQYF
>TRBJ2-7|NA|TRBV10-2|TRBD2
TGCGCCAGCAGTGAGTCTGGGCGGGAGGGCCCTCGGGAGCAGTACTTC
CASSESGREGPREQYF
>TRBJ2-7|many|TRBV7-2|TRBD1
TGTGCCAGCAGCTGGGACAGGTTCCCCTACGAGCAGTACTTC
CASSWDRFPYEQYF
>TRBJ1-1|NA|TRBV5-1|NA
TGCGCCAGCAGCTTGGGGAGGGACATGAACACTGAAGCTTTCTTT
CASSLGRDMNTEAFF
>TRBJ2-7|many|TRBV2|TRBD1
TGTGCCAGCAGAAAACCCCGGGACAGGGCCTACGAGCAGTACTTC
CASRKPRDRAYEQYF
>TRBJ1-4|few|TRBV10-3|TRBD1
TGTGCCATCAGTGATGGACAGGGATCGAGTGAAAAACTGTTTTTT
CAISDGQGSSEKLFF
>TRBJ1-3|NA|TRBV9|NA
TGTGCCAGCGGCACAGCCGAACCTGGAAACACCATATATTTT
CASGTAEPGNTIYF
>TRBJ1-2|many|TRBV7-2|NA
TGTGCCAGCAGCTTAGCAGGCCCCAGCTCGGTCGACTATGGCTACACCTTC
CASSLAGPSSVDYGYTF
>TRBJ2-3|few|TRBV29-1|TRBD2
TGCAGCGTTGAACAGGGACTAGCGGAAGGCACAGATACGCAGTATTTT
CSVEQGLAEGTDTQYF
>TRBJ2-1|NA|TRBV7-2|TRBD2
TGTGCCAGCAGCGTGACTAGCGGGAGCGCGGGTTACAATGAGCAGTTCTTC
CASSVTSGSAGYNEQFF